What follows describes a single TCR beta chain. What it binds is not known. Germline V gene lookup returns CDR1 MDHEN and CDR2 SYDVKM. J was trimmed by 4 bases and V by 6 bases; bases with no gene match: 10. CDR3 size: 15 residues. This entry comes from a study of T cell responses to AZD1222 COVID-19 vaccine. On the study more broadly: Second doses that came at about 4 or about 12 weeks were put together.

Points from the study as a whole: Baseline testing showed seropositivity in only five to seven AZD1222 recipients.

TCRdb keeps only in-frame clones here, not all; method: immunoSEQ multiplex PCR. The table lists about 100,000 clones, around 86% of them singletons. This receptor was taken from an adult in good health. The rearrangement uses TRBV28 and TRBJ2-7; 9 nucleotides line up with TRBD2. The source material was peripheral blood, sampled on day 0 of AZD1222 vaccination. The CDR3 nucleotides read TGTGCCAGCAGACAGAGGACTAGCGAGATGTACGAGCAGTACTTC. This codes for CASRQRTSEMYEQYF.